Below are 2 T cell receptor beta chains sequenced from a single sample in a study of response to subunit inactivated influenza vaccine. MiXCR, run by TCRdb on the RT-PCR reads, gives a single entry per CDR3 protein. The sample lists hundreds of thousands of distinct CDR3 sequences, approximately 7.6% occurring once. Sequenced material: PBMCs from blood, taken 23 to 25 months after vaccination. The receptors come from a man between 50 and 69 years old who received an inactivated influenza vaccine.

This clonotype was observed at least ten times. The chain joins TRBV6-1 to TRBJ2-5; 10 nucleotides agree with TRBD1. V shed 6 bases and J 6 bases; nucleotides not matched to a gene: 7. This CDR3 region has 14 residues. Germline V lookup: CDR1 MNHNS, CDR2 SASEGT. CDR3 bases: TGTGCCAGCAGCGCGGGGACAGGGGCGAAGACCCAGTACTTC. Amino acid sequence: CASSAGTGAKTQYF.

The chain carries TRBV10-3 and TRBJ2-3; D is possibly TRBD1 (6 bases). Germline V gives CDR1 ENHRY, CDR2 SYGVKD. Trimming left V 4 bases short and J 3 bases short, with 14 bases between. The CDR3 consists of 15 residues. This CDR3 is CAISVSGAGTDTQYF. For the CDR3, the DNA is TGTGCCATCAGTGTTTCAGGGGCAGGAACAGATACGCAGTATTTT.